This T cell receptor (beta chain) was sequenced for a study of T cells after yellow fever vaccination. The CDR3 consists of 16 residues. Trimming cost V 6 bases and J 0 bases; bases outside gene matches: 9. Germline V gives CDR1 MNHEY, CDR2 SVGAGI. Each CDR3 protein is one row after TCRdb ran MiXCR on the 5' RACE reads. The sample lists under 400,000 distinct CDR3 sequences, 9.5% to 15% occurring once. This sample comprised CD4+ T cells sorted from PBMCs, obtained 15 days after the yellow fever booster vaccination. This sequence was found in a man younger than 35 who received the YFV17D yellow fever vaccine. V is TRBV6-5 and J is TRBJ1-1; 8 nucleotides match TRBD1. The CDR3 region is CASRVQGGFMNTEAFF. The CDR3 DNA reads TGTGCCAGCAGGGTACAGGGGGGATTCATGAACACTGAAGCTTTCTTT.